The clone carrying this T cell receptor beta chain is a singleton in its sample. As yet, its antigen is unknown. Assay used: immunoSEQ multiplex PCR; TCRdb lists only in-frame clones, some missing. The sample shows around 200,000 clones, around 90% of them seen only once. The sample comes from a study of T cell responses to AZD1222 COVID-19 vaccine. Study-wide points: A rise in Spike-specific TCR breadth and depth followed two AZD1222 doses.

CDR1 is SEHNR, CDR2 FQNEAQ, per germline (reference sequence). This CDR3 has 16 residues. Trimming at V came to 5 bases and at J to 8 bases, leaving 12 bases not matched to a gene. The genes are TRBV7-9 and TRBJ1-4; 9 bases are shared with TRBD1. This specimen was peripheral blood, taken on day 0 of AZD1222 vaccination. The origin of this receptor is an adult in good health. CDR3 bases: TGTGCCAGCAGCCCACTTCCGGGACAGGGTATGGAAAAACTGTTTTTT. Amino acid sequence: CASSPLPGQGMEKLFF.